The 26 T cell receptor beta chains given below trace back to one sample, sequenced in a study of cytomegalovirus exposure and HLA in healthy donors. PCR used 60 Vbeta primers and 13 Jbeta primers. Sequenced by immunoSEQ multiplex PCR; TCRdb stores in-frame clones only, minus some. The table has around 110,000 clones, around 80% seen once; the top ten hold under 2.5%. Sequences were obtained from PBMCs. The receptors come from a man aged 30 to 45 in good health and CMV-seronegative.

In this sample, this clone turned up once. This chain uses TRBV5-1 with TRBJ1-3, with 9 positions matching TRBD1. CDR1 is SGHRS and CDR2 is YFSETQ in the germline V gene. With V trimmed by 2 bases and J by 0 bases, 9 bases remained unmatched. The CDR3 contains 18 residues. CDR3 residues: CASSLLTGQGFSGNTIYF. DNA for the CDR3: TGCGCCAGCAGCTTATTAACCGGACAGGGGTTCTCTGGAAACACCATATATTTT.

The chain links TRBV5-5 to TRBJ2-7; 7 bases align to TRBD1. This CDR3 is 15 amino acids long. Per germline, CDR1 SGHKS and CDR2 YYEKEE (reference sequence). Germline trimming cut 0 bases from V and 4 bases from J; bases unmatched to any gene: 7. The CDR3 reads CASSLARTGIYEQYF. The CDR3, as DNA: TGTGCCAGCAGCTTGGCCCGGACAGGAATTTACGAGCAGTACTTC.

The chain carries TRBV20-1 and TRBJ2-3; the D is unclear. The V gene's germline CDR1 is DFQATT and CDR2 SNEGSKA (reference sequence). Trimming removed 8 bases at V and 7 bases at J, with 13 bases between. This CDR3 is 11 amino acids long. CDR3 protein: CSLYRVNTQYF. CDR3 DNA sequence: TGCAGTCTATACAGAGTAAATACGCAGTATTTT.

CDR3 sequence (DNA): TGTGCCAGTAGTATAGATCTGGAATCGGGTAGGGCTTTCTTT. Protein product: CASSIDLESGRAFF. The rearrangement joins TRBV19 to TRBJ1-1; D gene uncertain. Germline V gives CDR1 LNHDA, CDR2 SQIVND (reference sequence). The germline V and J ends were trimmed by 0 bases and 11 bases, with 16 bases remaining between them. CDR3 length: 14 residues.

The chain employs TRBV11-2 and TRBJ1-1, with 9 bases fitting TRBD1. V shed 4 bases, J shed 4 bases, and the junction held 4 bases outside the gene matches. The V gene's germline CDR1 is SGHAT and CDR2 FQNNGV. CDR3 size: 14 residues. CDR3 region: CASSSDRGITEAFF. CDR3 nucleotide sequence: TGTGCCAGCAGCTCGGACAGGGGCATCACTGAAGCTTTCTTT.

This clone came up a few times. V and J are TRBV5-1 and TRBJ2-1; TRBD1 is a possible D gene (5 bases). Between the trimmed V and J ends, which lost 0 bases and 0 bases, there was a span of 10 bases. Germline V gene lookup returns CDR1 SGHRS and CDR2 YFSETQ. This CDR3 spans 16 amino acids. CDR3 sequence reads: CASSLGGWSSYNEQFF. Here the CDR3 DNA reads TGCGCCAGCAGCTTGGGGGGCTGGAGCTCCTACAATGAGCAGTTCTTC.

The chain uses TRBV5-1 and TRBJ2-3, with D perhaps TRBD2 (5 bases). Germline V lookup: CDR1 SGHRS, CDR2 YFSETQ. V lost 1 base, J lost 3 bases, and 9 bases lay in between. This CDR3 has 14 amino acids. CDR3: CASSLTGRTDTQYF. CDR3 sequence (DNA): TGCGCCAGCAGCTTGACGGGGAGAACAGATACGCAGTATTTT.

The chain employs TRBV29-1 and TRBJ2-3, with D tentatively TRBD1 (5 bases). CDR3 length: 17 amino acids. Trimming shortened V by 0 bases and J by 1 base, and 17 bases separated the two germline ends. CDR1 is SQVTM, CDR2 ANQGSEA, per germline. The CDR3 protein is CSVEDPNQGWGTDTQYF. The CDR3 DNA sequence: TGCAGCGTTGAAGATCCTAATCAGGGATGGGGCACAGATACGCAGTATTTT.

This clone was found a few times. This rearrangement joins TRBV7-2 to TRBJ1-2, with D unclear. The CDR3 contains 14 residues. The V and J ends lost 1 base and 7 bases respectively, with 13 bases between them. Germline lookup yields CDR1 SGHTA and CDR2 FQGNSA. CDR3 in DNA: TGTGCCAGCAGCTTAGATACACAGTCGTCTGGCTACACCTTC. Its translation: CASSLDTQSSGYTF.

The rearrangement uses TRBV5-1 and TRBJ2-7; weak D call: TRBD2 (7 bases). Germline-derived CDR1 and CDR2 are SGHRS and YFSETQ. Trimming stripped 3 bases from V and 3 bases from J, with 19 bases between. The CDR3 is made up of 16 amino acids. The CDR3 DNA is TGCGCCAGCAGCTCCACTCTTGGCGGGGGCGACTACGAGCAGTACTTC. Protein sequence: CASSSTLGGGDYEQYF.

V and J are TRBV30 and TRBJ1-2; D is unresolved. The germline V and J ends were trimmed by 2 bases and 6 bases, with 22 bases remaining between them. CDR1 GTSNPN and CDR2 SVGIG come from the germline V gene (reference sequence). The CDR3 length is 16 residues. The CDR3 bases are TGTGCCTGGAGTAAGAGGTTCCCCGCCGTCGGCGATGGCTACACCTTC. The encoded protein is CAWSKRFPAVGDGYTF. The full variable domain, its missing parts supplied by reference TRBV30 and TRBJ1-2, is SQTIHQWPATLVQPVGSPLSLECTVEGTSNPNLYWYRQAAGRGLQLLFYSVGIGQISSEVPQNLSASRPQDRQFILSSKKLLLSDSGFYLCAWSKRFPAVGDGYTFGSGTRLTVV.

On this clone itself: One end of the junction varies from germline; a read error may be responsible. The gene calls are TRBV7-9 and TRBJ2-5; 8 bases are a match to TRBD2. The J call is doubtful: the DNA matches TRBJ2-7 better. CDR3 length: 16 amino acids. The germline V gene has CDR1 SEHNR and CDR2 FQNEAQ (reference sequence). The CDR3: CASSLEASGPSYEQYF. The CDR3 coding sequence is TGTGCCAGCAGTTTAGAGGCTAGCGGGCCTTCGTACGAGCAGTACTTC.

This clone was counted ten times or more. CDR3 region: CASSQARGASNEQFF. The CDR3 DNA sequence: TGTGCCAGCAGCCAAGCGCGGGGGGCCTCGAATGAGCAGTTCTTC. This chain connects TRBV4-2 to TRBJ2-1; 8 nucleotides agree with TRBD2. V lost 1 base to trimming and J lost 7 bases; unmatched junction nucleotides: 6. Per germline, CDR1 LGHNA and CDR2 YNFKEQ. This CDR3 has 15 residues.

As for this clone: The same CDR3 arises from other DNA sequences in this sample as well. The chain has TRBV27 and TRBJ1-6, with D possibly matching TRBD1 (6 bases). Germline CDR1 is MNHEY and CDR2 is SMNVEV (reference sequence). CDR3 length: 14 amino acids. Deletions cut 6 bases from V and 8 bases from J, with 14 bases between. The CDR3 DNA follows: TGTGCCAGCAGGTCAGGGGCGACCTATTCACCCCTCCACTTT. Translating gives CASRSGATYSPLHF.

The genes are TRBV27 and TRBJ2-5; weak D call: TRBD2 (6 bases). CDR3 size: 17 residues. Germline CDR1 is MNHEY and CDR2 is SMNVEV (reference sequence). V lost 5 bases to trimming and J lost 2 bases, with 21 bases between them. The CDR3 protein is CASSPYRGGILQETQYF. The DNA of the CDR3 is TGTGCCAGCAGTCCCTATCGGGGCGGGATTCTACAAGAGACCCAGTACTTC.

This clone appeared once. The chain is built from TRBV27 and TRBJ2-7, with D hard to call. Germline-derived CDR1 and CDR2 are MNHEY and SMNVEV (reference sequence). The V gene lost 2 bases and the J gene lost 3 bases, with 8 bases spanning the gap. This CDR3 comprises 13 residues. CDR3 protein: CASSLSPFYEQYF. The CDR3 DNA is TGTGCCAGCAGTTTAAGCCCGTTCTACGAGCAGTACTTC.

The rearrangement links TRBV11-3 to TRBJ2-3; TRBD2 matches 8 bases. Unmatched junction bases numbered 9, after V lost 0 bases and J lost 1 base. The germline CDR1 and CDR2 sequences are SGHNT and YENEEA. The CDR3 length is 18 residues. The CDR3 sequence: CASSLDRLVAGCTDTQYF. The CDR3 DNA reads TGTGCCAGCAGCTTAGATCGTCTGGTAGCGGGGTGCACAGATACGCAGTATTTT. The variable domain in full, completed from reference TRBV11-3 and TRBJ2-3, reads EAGVVQSPRYKIIEKKQPVAFWCNPISGHNTLYWYLQNLGQGPELLIRYENEEAVDDSQLPKDRFSAERLKGVDSTLKIQPAELGDSAVYLCASSLDRLVAGCTDTQYFGPGTRLTVL.

Comments on this clone: One end of the junction does not line up with germline, which may come from a read error. The chain employs TRBV9 and TRBJ2-1; 8 positions agree with TRBD2. This CDR3 is 15 amino acids long. Germline loops: CDR1 SGDLS, CDR2 YYNGEE. The chain's CDR3 is CASGVDGGGPTEQFF. Written as DNA, the CDR3 is TGTGCCAGCGGCGTAGACGGGGGGGGACCTACAGAGCAGTTCTTC.

CDR3 DNA sequence: TGTGCCAGCACCATTCCGGGGTCTGCTGGCTACACCTTC. Amino acid sequence: CASTIPGSAGYTF. This chain uses TRBV7-9 with TRBJ1-2; D not resolved. The length of the CDR3 is 13 residues. V lost 7 bases and J lost 7, with 16 bases in between. CDR1 and CDR2 from the germline V gene are SEHNR and FQNEAQ (reference sequence).

This sequence joins TRBV27 and TRBJ2-1; tentative D call: TRBD2 (6 bases). CDR1 is MNHEY, CDR2 SMNVEV, per germline (reference sequence). The germline V and J ends were trimmed by 1 base and 0 bases, with 13 bases remaining between them. This CDR3 is built from 17 residues. CDR3 nucleotide sequence: TGTGCCAGCAGTTTATTAATTCGGGGGAGCTCCTACAATGAGCAGTTCTTC. Residues: CASSLLIRGSSYNEQFF.

Turning to this clone: Other DNA sequences in the same sample also yield this CDR3. Here the CDR3 DNA reads TGTGCCAGCAGCGTAGGCAGGGCTGGAAACACCATATATTTT. Its protein product is CASSVGRAGNTIYF. V usage is TRBV9 and J usage is TRBJ1-3, with D tentatively TRBD1 (5 bases). Trimming stripped 0 bases from V and 2 bases from J, with 6 bases between. This CDR3 comprises 14 residues. Germline loops: CDR1 SGDLS, CDR2 YYNGEE.

This clone was seen a handful of times. The chain has TRBV6-6 and TRBJ1-1, with 8 bases matching TRBD1. Unmatched junction bases numbered 16, after V lost 8 bases and J lost 5 bases. Per germline, CDR1 MNHNY and CDR2 SVGAGI (reference sequence). The CDR3 extends over 16 amino acids. The CDR3: CASQRNRGDVRTEAFF. CDR3 DNA: TGTGCCAGCCAGAGGAACAGGGGGGATGTGAGGACTGAAGCTTTCTTT.

The gene calls are TRBV7-6 and TRBJ2-5, with 9 positions matching TRBD1. The trim removed 6 bases at V and 5 bases at J, leaving 10 bases unmatched. Germline values: CDR1 SGHVS, CDR2 FNYEAQ. The CDR3 is 15 amino acids. The CDR3 sequence: CASRGRTGVRETQYF. The CDR3 DNA reads TGTGCCAGCAGAGGCAGGACAGGGGTCAGGGAGACCCAGTACTTC.

J is TRBJ2-7 and V is TRBV2; 8 nucleotides align to TRBD1. Looked up from germline, CDR1 is SNHLY and CDR2 is FYNNEI. V dropped 4 bases and J dropped 0; count of bases not matched to a gene: 5. The CDR3 extends over 15 amino acids. The CDR3 loop reads CASSADRASSYEQYF. CDR3 in DNA: TGTGCCAGCAGTGCGGACAGGGCAAGCTCCTACGAGCAGTACTTC.

The V gene is TRBV7-9, the J gene TRBJ1-2; TRBD1 agrees at 9 bases. Germline V CDR1 and CDR2: SEHNR, FQNEAQ (reference sequence). This CDR3 spans 13 amino acids. V trimming: 5 bases; J trimming: 4 bases; junction bases outside the gene matches: 2. In DNA, the CDR3 is TGTGCCAGCAGCCTACAGGGGGCCTATGGCTACACCTTC. Protein: CASSLQGAYGYTF.

The chain uses TRBV9 and TRBJ2-2; D unresolved. Germline V lookup: CDR1 SGDLS, CDR2 YYNGEE. V gave up 3 bases and J gave up 3 bases, with 9 bases separating them. The CDR3 extends over 14 amino acids. The CDR3 sequence is CASSGRSYTGELFF. In nucleotides, the CDR3 is TGTGCCAGCAGCGGCCGGTCGTACACCGGGGAGCTGTTTTTT.